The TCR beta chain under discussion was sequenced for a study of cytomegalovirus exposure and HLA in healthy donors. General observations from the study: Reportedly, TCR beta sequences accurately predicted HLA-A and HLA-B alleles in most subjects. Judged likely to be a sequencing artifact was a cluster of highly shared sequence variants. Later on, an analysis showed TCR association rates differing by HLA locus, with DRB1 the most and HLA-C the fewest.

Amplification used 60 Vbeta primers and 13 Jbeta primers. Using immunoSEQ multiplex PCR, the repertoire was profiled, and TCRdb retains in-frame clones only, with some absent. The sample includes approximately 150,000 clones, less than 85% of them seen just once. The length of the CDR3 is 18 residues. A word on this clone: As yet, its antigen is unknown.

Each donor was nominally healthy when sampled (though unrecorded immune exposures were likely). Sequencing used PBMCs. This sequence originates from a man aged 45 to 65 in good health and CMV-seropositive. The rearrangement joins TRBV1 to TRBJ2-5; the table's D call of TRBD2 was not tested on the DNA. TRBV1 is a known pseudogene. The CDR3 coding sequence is TGCACCAGCAGCCATGAAGCCTCTCACGGGAGGGCCAGGGAGACCCAGTACTTC. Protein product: CTSSHEASHGRARETQYF.